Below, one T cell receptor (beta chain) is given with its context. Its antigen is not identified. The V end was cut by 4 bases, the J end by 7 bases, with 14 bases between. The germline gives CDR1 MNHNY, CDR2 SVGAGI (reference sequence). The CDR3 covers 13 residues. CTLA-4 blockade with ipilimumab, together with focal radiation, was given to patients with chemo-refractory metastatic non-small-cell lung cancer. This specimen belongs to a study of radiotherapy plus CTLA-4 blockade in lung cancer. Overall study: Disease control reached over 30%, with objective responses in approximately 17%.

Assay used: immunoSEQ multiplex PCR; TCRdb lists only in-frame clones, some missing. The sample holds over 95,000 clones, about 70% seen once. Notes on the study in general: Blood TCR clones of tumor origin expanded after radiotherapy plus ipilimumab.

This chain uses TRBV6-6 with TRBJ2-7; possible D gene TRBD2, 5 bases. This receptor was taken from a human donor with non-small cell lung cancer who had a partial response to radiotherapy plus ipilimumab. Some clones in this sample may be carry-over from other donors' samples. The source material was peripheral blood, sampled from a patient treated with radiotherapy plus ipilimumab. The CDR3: CASSWTGRGEQYF. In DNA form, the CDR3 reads TGTGCCAGCAGTTGGACGGGCCGGGGAGAGCAGTACTTC.